This T cell receptor beta chain was found in a study of T cells in Graves' hyperthyroidism and ophthalmopathy. General study results and limits: The model anticipated ophthalmopathy a median approximately 6.6 months pre-onset. Ophthalmopathy and stable hyperthyroidism were separated by a 13 V-J model.

CDR3 length: 17 residues. The ends lost 4 bases at V and 5 bases at J; junction bases unmatched: 12. Germline assignment: CDR1 SGDLS and CDR2 YYNGEE. Regarding this clonotype: Its antigen is not identified.

This sample holds PBMCs from less than 11 ml fresh peripheral blood. Template material for amplifying TCR beta CDR3 regions consisted of RNA transcripts. Carried out on the TCR CDR3, a first-round RT-PCR used the HTBI primer set. TCRdb re-called the multiplex PCR reads with MiXCR, one entry per CDR3 protein. The sample has about 210,000 distinct CDR3 sequences; about 18% are singletons. The receptor's source is a middle-aged man with Graves' hyperthyroidism. The sequenced sample was blood. The V gene is TRBV9, the J gene TRBJ2-5; 12 bases are shared with TRBD2. In DNA form, the CDR3 reads TGTGCCAGCAGCCGAGGGGCTAGCGGGGGGGGGGGGGAGACCCAGTACTTC. Its translation: CASSRGASGGGGETQYF.